The rows below give T cell receptor beta chains drawn from one sample of a study of shared clonotypes between healthy human individuals. TCRdb keeps only in-frame clones here, not all; method: immunoSEQ multiplex PCR. This sample has 2,500,000 or so clones, with over 85% found just once. Sequencing input: naive CD4+ T cells sorted from blood. All receptors derive from a man aged 18 to 29 in good health. CDR3s include the opening cysteine and the closing phenylalanine or tryptophan. The order of the fields is clone size, V gene, D gene, CDR3 length, J gene, CDR3 DNA, CDR3 protein. A D gene is named only where the DNA matches it firmly. Rows give clone size only sometimes, using once, few, many, or a class for an expanded clone.

abundance: .
v_gene: TRBV5-6
d_gene: TRBD2
len: 16
j_gene: TRBJ2-5
CDR3nt: TGTGCCAGCAGCTTGGCTAGCGGGAGGCTGACCGAGACCCAGTACTTC
CDR3aa: CASSLASGRLTETQYF

abundance: .
v_gene: TRBV4-1
d_gene: .
len: 16
j_gene: TRBJ2-5
CDR3nt: TGCGCCAGCAGCCAAGATCTTTACGGGGGCGCCGAGACCCAGTACTTC
CDR3aa: CASSQDLYGGAETQYF

abundance: few
v_gene: TRBV18
d_gene: .
len: 17
j_gene: TRBJ1-1
CDR3nt: TGTGCCAGCTCACCATTGGTTCGGGTAGGGGAGGACACTGAAGCTTTCTTT
CDR3aa: CASSPLVRVGEDTEAFF

abundance: .
v_gene: TRBV6-1
d_gene: .
len: 15
j_gene: TRBJ2-1
CDR3nt: TGTGCCAGCAGCGTCCCGGGAAACACGTACAATGAGCAGTTCTTC
CDR3aa: CASSVPGNTYNEQFF

abundance: .
v_gene: TRBV2
d_gene: .
len: 14
j_gene: TRBJ1-2
CDR3nt: TGTGCCAGCGGTGGAGAATACCCTTACGATGGCTACACCTTC
CDR3aa: CASGGEYPYDGYTF

abundance: .
v_gene: TRBV5-1
d_gene: .
len: 13
j_gene: TRBJ1-1
CDR3nt: TGCGCCAGCAGCGCCGACAGGCTGACTGAAGCTTTCTTT
CDR3aa: CASSADRLTEAFF

abundance: .
v_gene: TRBV19
d_gene: .
len: 14
j_gene: TRBJ1-5
CDR3nt: TGTGCCAGTACCGATGGGGCTTTCTATCAGCCCCAGCATTTT
CDR3aa: CASTDGAFYQPQHF

abundance: .
v_gene: TRBV6-5
d_gene: TRBD1
len: 15
j_gene: TRBJ2-1
CDR3nt: TGTGCCAGCAGGCGACAAGACAGGGTAGGGGACGAGCAGTTCTTC
CDR3aa: CASRRQDRVGDEQFF

abundance: .
v_gene: TRBV4-2
d_gene: .
len: 16
j_gene: TRBJ2-7
CDR3nt: TGTGCCAGCAGCCAAGATCTGAGCGCCGTCTCCTACGAGCAGTACTTC
CDR3aa: CASSQDLSAVSYEQYF

abundance: .
v_gene: TRBV12-5
d_gene: TRBD1
len: 18
j_gene: TRBJ2-3
CDR3nt: TGTGCTAGTGGTTTGGTAACCAAGGACAGGGCTAGCACAGATACGCAGTATTTT
CDR3aa: CASGLVTKDRASTDTQYF

abundance: .
v_gene: TRBV6-6
d_gene: .
len: 16
j_gene: TRBJ2-7
CDR3nt: TGTGCCAGCAGGGGGAGCTCGGCGGGGGCCCCCTACGAGCAGTACTTC
CDR3aa: CASRGSSAGAPYEQYF

abundance: .
v_gene: TRBV10-1
d_gene: .
len: 13
j_gene: TRBJ1-2
CDR3nt: TGCGCCAGCAGTGCCAGGATAAACTATGGCTACACCTTC
CDR3aa: CASSARINYGYTF

abundance: .
v_gene: TRBV30
d_gene: .
len: 13
j_gene: TRBJ1-1
CDR3nt: TGTGCCTGGAGTGTAAACGGAGACACTGAAGCTTTCTTT
CDR3aa: CAWSVNGDTEAFF

abundance: .
v_gene: TRBV9
d_gene: .
len: 15
j_gene: TRBJ2-1
CDR3nt: TGTGCCAGCAGCGTAGTCGCGGACTCCTACAATGAGCAGTTCTTC
CDR3aa: CASSVVADSYNEQFF

abundance: .
v_gene: TRBV19
d_gene: .
len: 12
j_gene: TRBJ1-1
CDR3nt: TGTGCCAGTACGGACCCGAACACTGAAGCTTTCTTT
CDR3aa: CASTDPNTEAFF

abundance: .
v_gene: TRBV6-1
d_gene: .
len: 20
j_gene: TRBJ1-5
CDR3nt: TGTGCCAGCAGTGAAGCGACGGTGCTCACAGGGCGGGGGAGCAATCAGCCCCAGCATTTT
CDR3aa: CASSEATVLTGRGSNQPQHF

abundance: few
v_gene: TRBV10-1
d_gene: TRBD1
len: 14
j_gene: TRBJ1-4
CDR3nt: TGCGCCAGCAGTGCCGGGACAGGGGTGGAAAAACTGTTTTTT
CDR3aa: CASSAGTGVEKLFF

abundance: .
v_gene: TRBV5-4
d_gene: TRBD2
len: 14
j_gene: TRBJ2-7
CDR3nt: TGTGCCAGCACACTTAGCGGGGGTCGCTACGAGCAGTACTTC
CDR3aa: CASTLSGGRYEQYF

abundance: .
v_gene: TRBV28
d_gene: TRBD2
len: 16
j_gene: TRBJ2-5
CDR3nt: TGTGCCAGCAGTTTCGGACTAGCGGGGGGGGAAGAGACCCAGTACTTC
CDR3aa: CASSFGLAGGEETQYF

abundance: once
v_gene: TRBV5-8
d_gene: .
len: 16
j_gene: TRBJ2-7
CDR3nt: TGTGCCAGCGGCACACAGGGTCGAAAAAGCTCCTACGAGCAGTACTTC
CDR3aa: CASGTQGRKSSYEQYF

abundance: .
v_gene: TRBV6-6
d_gene: TRBD1
len: 15
j_gene: TRBJ2-5
CDR3nt: TGTGCCAGCATCCCTTCAGGGGGCCTAACCGAGACCCAGTACTTC
CDR3aa: CASIPSGGLTETQYF

abundance: .
v_gene: TRBV2
d_gene: TRBD1
len: 14
j_gene: TRBJ2-7
CDR3nt: TGTGCCAGCAGTGTGGGGACAGGGGGCTACGAGCAGTACTTC
CDR3aa: CASSVGTGGYEQYF

abundance: .
v_gene: TRBV6-5
d_gene: TRBD2
len: 13
j_gene: TRBJ2-3
CDR3nt: TGTGCCAGTGGGCGGGGGGAAGCAGATACGCAGTATTTT
CDR3aa: CASGRGEADTQYF

abundance: .
v_gene: TRBV7-2
d_gene: TRBD2
len: 19
j_gene: TRBJ2-3
CDR3nt: TGTGCCAGCAGCGACCCCGGGACTAGCGGGGGGACTAGCACAGATACGCAGTATTTT
CDR3aa: CASSDPGTSGGTSTDTQYF

abundance: .
v_gene: TRBV13
d_gene: .
len: 14
j_gene: TRBJ1-2
CDR3nt: TGTGCCAGCAGCTTGTCCTACGAACAGTATGGCTACACCTTC
CDR3aa: CASSLSYEQYGYTF

abundance: once
v_gene: TRBV7-2
d_gene: TRBD1
len: 14
j_gene: TRBJ1-6
CDR3nt: TGTGCCAGCAGCTTCGACAGGGTACCGTCACCCCTCCACTTT
CDR3aa: CASSFDRVPSPLHF

abundance: .
v_gene: TRBV2
d_gene: .
len: 15
j_gene: TRBJ1-1
CDR3nt: TGTGCCAGCAGCTTTGAGGGCGGTAGAAGCGCTGAAGCTTTCTTT
CDR3aa: CASSFEGGRSAEAFF

abundance: .
v_gene: TRBV21-1
d_gene: .
len: 13
j_gene: TRBJ2-1
CDR3nt: TGTGCCAGCAGAAGGGTATCAGGGAATGAGCAGTTCTTC
CDR3aa: CASRRVSGNEQFF

abundance: .
v_gene: TRBV6-5
d_gene: TRBD2
len: 16
j_gene: TRBJ2-7
CDR3nt: TGTGCCAGCAGTTACTCGGTCTCACGGGGGGGATACGAGCAGTACTTC
CDR3aa: CASSYSVSRGGYEQYF

abundance: .
v_gene: TRBV7-6
d_gene: .
len: 15
j_gene: TRBJ1-1
CDR3nt: TGTGCCAGCAGCTTAGGGGGGACAAGGAACACTGAAGCTTTCTTT
CDR3aa: CASSLGGTRNTEAFF

abundance: .
v_gene: TRBV4-2
d_gene: TRBD2
len: 17
j_gene: TRBJ2-5
CDR3nt: TGTGCCAGCAGCCACCGGGTGGGCGGGGGGCCCGGACAGACCCAGTACTTC
CDR3aa: CASSHRVGGGPGQTQYF

abundance: .
v_gene: TRBV7-2
d_gene: TRBD2
len: 15
j_gene: TRBJ2-7
CDR3nt: TGTGCCAGCAGCTCGGGACTAGCGGGAACCCACGAGCAGTACTTC
CDR3aa: CASSSGLAGTHEQYF